Each of the 20 T cell receptor beta chains below was sequenced from the same sample in a study of blood T cells in healthy people across ages. The second PCR ran about 6 to 12 cycles with a sample-barcoded 5' primer and J-beta primers. TCRdb re-analysed the 5' RACE reads in MiXCR, keeping a single row per CDR3 protein. The table includes fewer than 1.5 million distinct CDR3 sequences, about 40% detected once. Material for sequencing was blood. These receptors originate from a woman aged 18 to 35 in good health.

J is TRBJ2-7 and V is TRBV6-5; D possibly matches TRBD1 or TRBD2 (7 bases each). CDR3 length: 13 amino acids. Germline V gene sequence: CDR1 MNHEY, CDR2 SVGAGI. The V end lost 7 bases, the J end lost 3 bases, and 13 bases lay between the germline ends. The CDR3 DNA reads TGTGCCAGCAAACGCAGGGGGGGCTACGAGCAGTACTTC. It is translated as CASKRRGGYEQYF.

V is TRBV20-1 and J is TRBJ2-1, with 10 bases lining up with TRBD2. This CDR3 spans 16 amino acids. CDR1 is DFQATT, CDR2 SNEGSKA, per germline (reference sequence). J gave up 6 bases and V 0 bases, and 8 bases lay outside the gene matches. The CDR3 DNA reads as TGCAGTGCTAGAGATATGGGTAGCGGGGGGTTCAATGAGCAGTTCTTC. The encoded protein is CSARDMGSGGFNEQFF.

This chain connects TRBV12-3 or TRBV12-4 to TRBJ2-5, with D maybe TRBD1 (5 bases). V was pared by 5 bases and J by 3 bases, with 10 bases between. CDR3 length: 13 amino acids. CDR3 loop: CASSMRQKETQYF. CDR3 in DNA: TGTGCCAGCAGTATGCGACAGAAAGAGACCCAGTACTTC.

This clonotype occurred a few times. This chain connects TRBV5-1 to TRBJ1-1; TRBD1 matches 7 bases. Losses at the gene ends were 0 bases for V and 4 bases for J; bases not matched to a gene: 12. The CDR3 extends over 17 amino acids. Germline V lookup: CDR1 SGHRS, CDR2 YFSETQ. The DNA of the CDR3 is TGCGCCAGCAGCTTGGGGAGCCAGGGGGGGATGAGCACTGAAGCTTTCTTT. Translation: CASSLGSQGGMSTEAFF.

For this clonotype: The junction departs from the called germline gene at one end, perhaps through a read error. The chain employs TRBV7-9 and TRBJ2-3, with no clear D. Germline V CDR1 and CDR2: SEHNR, FQNEAQ (reference sequence). The CDR3 is 13 amino acids. In DNA, the CDR3 is TGTACCAGCAGCGTCCTTAGCACAGATACGCAGTATTTT. Protein product: CTSSVLSTDTQYF. The variable domain in full, with the rest retrieved from reference TRBV7-9 and TRBJ2-3, is DTGVSQNPRHKITKRGQNVTFRCDPISEHNRLYWYRQTLGQGPEFLTYFQNEAQLEKSRLLSDRFSAERPKGSFSTLEIQRTEQGDSAMYLCTSSVLSTDTQYFGPGTRLTVL.

The V gene is TRBV10-3, the J gene TRBJ2-7, with 11 nucleotides matching TRBD1. The germline gives CDR1 ENHRY, CDR2 SYGVKD. CDR3 length: 15 residues. V dropped 7 bases and J dropped 7; count of bases not matched to a gene: 12. The CDR3 region is CAITQTGQGANEQYF. The CDR3 region has the DNA TGTGCCATCACCCAAACTGGACAGGGGGCGAATGAGCAGTACTTC.

The chain carries TRBV20-1 and TRBJ1-5; 11 bases map to TRBD1. The CDR3 totals 15 residues. The V and J ends lost 3 bases and 0 bases, in that order; junction bases with no gene match: 1. From germline, CDR1 is DFQATT and CDR2 SNEGSKA (reference sequence). CDR3 bases: TGCAGTGCTAGGGACAGGGGGCATAGCAATCAGCCCCAGCATTTT. Residues: CSARDRGHSNQPQHF.

V usage is TRBV5-1 and J usage is TRBJ2-4, with D perhaps matching TRBD1 or TRBD2 (5 bases each). V was clipped by 4 bases and J by 7 bases, with 15 bases between them. The CDR3 runs 14 residues. The germline V gene encodes CDR1 SGHRS and CDR2 YFSETQ. CDR3 loop: CASSVEGAGNIQYF. The CDR3 DNA reads as TGCGCCAGCAGCGTTGAAGGGGCGGGTAACATTCAGTACTTC.

The J gene is TRBJ2-7, the V gene TRBV6-5, with 10 bases aligning to TRBD1. V was clipped by 6 bases and J by 3 bases; unmatched bases: 8. CDR1 and CDR2 from the germline V gene are MNHEY and SVGAGI. This CDR3 region has 15 residues. CDR3 protein: CASRNPDRGLYEQYF. CDR3 bases: TGTGCCAGCAGAAACCCCGACAGGGGGCTCTACGAGCAGTACTTC.

There are a few counts of this clonotype. The CDR3 loop reads CASSAPDRGNQPQHF. In DNA, the CDR3 is TGCGCCAGCAGTGCCCCGGACAGGGGCAATCAGCCCCAGCATTTT. The rearrangement joins TRBV10-2 to TRBJ1-5; TRBD1 matches at 8 bases. The ends lost 4 bases at V and 2 bases at J; junction bases unmatched: 4. The CDR3 consists of 15 residues. Germline values: CDR1 WSHSY, CDR2 SAAADI.

Points on this clonotype: A much larger clone differs from this one at a single base, so this may be a read error. J is TRBJ2-5 and V is TRBV29-1; 11 nucleotides align to TRBD1. V dropped 6 bases and J dropped 11; count of bases not matched to a gene: 14. Germline CDR1 and CDR2: SQVTM and ANQGSEA. CDR3 size: 14 residues. The CDR3 DNA reads TGCAGCGTGAGCCCGGGACAGGGGGTCAATGAGCAGTACTTC. It codes for CSVSPGQGVNEQYF.

This clonotype was recorded a few times. CDR3 bases: TGTGCCAGCAGTGAATTGGGCTTCGGGTCCGGCTACACCTTC. It yields the protein CASSELGFGSGYTF. This chain uses TRBV6-1 with TRBJ1-2; D remains unclear. V lost 2 bases to trimming and J lost 8 bases, with 15 bases between them. The germline V gene has CDR1 MNHNS and CDR2 SASEGT. CDR3 size: 14 residues.

The chain employs TRBV15 and TRBJ1-6, with TRBD1 matching over 8 bases. The CDR3 totals 16 residues. J was trimmed by 9 bases and V by 3 bases; bases with no gene match: 10. Germline lookup yields CDR1 LNHNV and CDR2 YYDKDF (reference sequence). CDR3 DNA: TGTGCCACCAGCAGGGGAACGGGACAGGTTGGTTCACCCCTCCACTTT. It yields the protein CATSRGTGQVGSPLHF.

This clonotype was detected a few times. The chain has TRBV20-1 and TRBJ2-1; D may be TRBD1 or TRBD2 (5 bases each). CDR1 and CDR2 (germline): DFQATT, SNEGSKA (reference sequence). V was pared by 5 bases and J by 8 bases, with 16 bases between. The CDR3 runs to 13 residues. CDR3 nucleotides: TGCAGTGCTTCCGGGACCAATTTCGATGAGCAGTTCTTC. It specifies CSASGTNFDEQFF.

This clonotype was counted a few times. V gene TRBV9 combines with J gene TRBJ1-2, with D uncertain. Germline-derived CDR1 and CDR2 are SGDLS and YYNGEE. This CDR3 spans 17 amino acids. V was cut by 0 bases and J by 6 bases, with 21 bases left in between. The CDR3 DNA is TGTGCCAGCAGCGTAGCTCCGGGGTCCCCCGGGGAGGATGGCTACACCTTC. Protein product: CASSVAPGSPGEDGYTF.

CDR3 amino acids: CASSDPGGYTETQYF. The CDR3 DNA is TGTGCCAGCAGCGACCCCGGGGGCTACACAGAGACCCAGTACTTC. V gene TRBV9 combines with J gene TRBJ2-7, with D perhaps TRBD1 or TRBD2 (6 bases each). The J call may be faulty, since TRBJ2-5 better matches the DNA end. Germline V CDR1 and CDR2: SGDLS, YYNGEE. This CDR3 contains 15 residues.

A few counts support this clonotype. The J gene is TRBJ1-2, the V gene TRBV12-3 or TRBV12-4; D may be TRBD1 (5 bases). The CDR3 is 12 amino acids. Trimming pared 3 bases from V and 8 bases from J, leaving 10 bases between. CDR3 DNA sequence: TGTGCCAGCAGTTTCCGACAGACAGGCTACACCTTC. It translates to CASSFRQTGYTF.

This clonotype was observed once. J is TRBJ2-2 and V is TRBV24-1; D is uncertain. Germline V lookup: CDR1 KGHDR, CDR2 SFDVKD. V lost 9 bases to trimming and J lost 2 bases, with 9 bases between them. This CDR3 spans 13 amino acids. For the CDR3, the DNA is TGTGCCACCGGCGACCTCAACACCGGGGAGCTGTTTTTT. Its translation: CATGDLNTGELFF.

The CDR3 loop reads CASSSDRDYYNEQYF. In DNA form, the CDR3 reads TGCGCCAGCAGCTCTGACAGGGATTACTACAATGAGCAGTACTTC. The rearrangement uses TRBV5-1 and TRBJ2-1; 7 positions agree with TRBD1. The closer fit of TRBJ2-7 to the DNA end suggests the J call may be wrong. The CDR3 sequence is 15 residues long. The germline V gene has CDR1 SGHRS and CDR2 YFSETQ.

The chain carries TRBV6-6 and TRBJ1-2; D gene ambiguous. Looked up from germline, CDR1 is MNHNY and CDR2 is SVGAGI (reference sequence). Trimming took off 2 bases at V and 2 bases at J, with 9 bases between the two ends. The CDR3 covers 14 residues. CDR3: CASSYVAANYGYTF. CDR3 nucleotides: TGTGCCAGCAGTTACGTCGCCGCCAACTATGGCTACACCTTC.